These 26 T cell receptor beta chains were all obtained from the same sample, sequenced in a study of cytomegalovirus exposure and HLA in healthy donors. The PCR employed 60 Vbeta primers together with 13 Jbeta primers. Sequencing was performed with immunoSEQ multiplex PCR; in TCRdb, only in-frame clones are kept and a portion is missing. The repertoire holds around 94,000 clones, roughly three quarters seen once, with around a tenth in the top ten. Sequencing was carried out using PBMCs. These TCRs come from a male donor in good health and CMV-seropositive.

As DNA, the CDR3 is TGCGCCAGCAGCTTAACGGACAGGCTGTATGGCTACACCTTC. As protein: CASSLTDRLYGYTF. The gene calls are TRBV5-1 and TRBJ1-2; TRBD1 agrees at 7 bases. CDR1 and CDR2 (germline): SGHRS, YFSETQ. The CDR3 is made up of 14 amino acids. V shed 2 bases, J shed 5 bases, and the junction held 6 bases outside the gene matches.

The V call is TRBV5-8, the J call TRBJ2-1, with 8 bases lining up with TRBD1. J lost 3 bases, V lost 7 bases, and 6 bases had no gene match. This CDR3 is 14 amino acids long. Germline lookup yields CDR1 SGHTS and CDR2 YDEGEE. Here the CDR3 reads CASAPGQVYNEQFF. The CDR3 DNA is TGTGCCAGCGCTCCGGGACAGGTCTACAATGAGCAGTTCTTC. Filled out from reference TRBV5-8 and TRBJ2-1, the complete variable domain reads EAGVTQSPTHLIKTRGQQATLRCSPISGHTSVYWYQQALGLGLQFLLWYDEGEERNRGNFPPRFSGRQFPNYSSELNVNALELEDSALYLCASAPGQVYNEQFFGPGTRLTVL.

Of note for this clone: One junction end disagrees with the germline gene, perhaps due to a read error. The chain uses TRBV28 and TRBJ2-3; TRBD2 is a possible D gene (6 bases). Germline CDR1 is MDHEN and CDR2 is SYDVKM. The CDR3 contains 14 residues. The CDR3 DNA reads as TGTGCCAGCAGTACGACTAGTGGTACAGATATGCAGTATTTT. Encoded protein: CASSTTSGTDMQYF.

The V and J genes are TRBV15 and TRBJ1-5; D gene ambiguous. This CDR3 region has 14 residues. Germline V gene lookup returns CDR1 LNHNV and CDR2 YYDKDF (reference sequence). Trimming shortened V by 5 bases and J by 6 bases, and 14 bases separated the two germline ends. The CDR3 loop is CATSPPPAAQPQHF. Here the CDR3 DNA reads TGTGCCACCAGCCCCCCTCCGGCGGCTCAGCCCCAGCATTTT.

The CDR3: CASSSGTLQETQYF. The CDR3 DNA reads as TGTGCCAGCAGTTCCGGGACTCTCCAAGAGACCCAGTACTTC. This chain joins TRBV28 and TRBJ2-5, with D possibly matching TRBD2 (6 bases). Germline V gene lookup returns CDR1 MDHEN and CDR2 SYDVKM. The length of the CDR3 is 14 residues. Trimming left V 4 bases short and J 1 base short, with 10 bases between.

CDR3 loop: CASSKVDGATHEQYF. CDR3 DNA: TGTGCCAGCAGCAAAGTCGACGGAGCCACCCACGAGCAGTACTTC. V gene TRBV21-1 combines with J gene TRBJ2-7; the table's D call TRBD2 went unverified against the DNA. TRBV21-1 corresponds to a pseudogene. The CDR3 consists of 15 residues.

The chain employs TRBV28 and TRBJ1-2; no reliable D call. CDR1 is MDHEN and CDR2 is SYDVKM in the germline V gene. This CDR3 has 12 residues. Trimming took off 7 bases at V and 5 bases at J, with 11 bases between the two ends. CDR3 region: CASTGGYYGYTF. CDR3 nucleotide sequence: TGTGCCAGCACAGGAGGATATTATGGCTACACCTTC.

The chain employs TRBV7-9 and TRBJ2-5; 8 nucleotides agree with TRBD2. The DNA end lines up better with TRBJ2-7; the J call may be wrong. CDR1 SEHNR and CDR2 FQNEAQ come from the germline V gene (reference sequence). This CDR3 has 17 residues. CDR3 residues: CASSLVAGGVRSYEQYF. The CDR3 DNA reads TGTGCCAGCAGCTTAGTCGCGGGAGGAGTAAGGTCCTACGAGCAGTACTTC.

This clone was observed a single time. A read error may account for a junction end that differs from germline. The chain recombines TRBV7-9 with TRBJ2-7, with D tentatively TRBD2 (5 bases). CDR3 length: 12 amino acids. The germline gives CDR1 SEHNR, CDR2 FQNEAQ (reference sequence). CDR3 sequence (DNA): TGTTCCAGCAGCTTAGACTCGGGGGAGCAGTACTTC. Encoded protein: CSSSLDSGEQYF.

CDR3 DNA: TGTGCCAGCAGCTTAGGAACTAGCAGGCATACGCAGTATTTT. Protein sequence: CASSLGTSRHTQYF. The V and J genes are TRBV7-9 and TRBJ2-3, with D possibly being TRBD2 (6 bases). Trimming took 1 base from V and 7 from J, leaving 12 bases between them. Germline lookup yields CDR1 SEHNR and CDR2 FQNEAQ (reference sequence). The CDR3 totals 14 residues.

This clone has just one count. The CDR3 reads CASSERGEKLFF. For the CDR3, the DNA is TGTGCCAGCAGTGAAAGAGGTGAAAAACTGTTTTTT. The chain has TRBV6-1 and TRBJ1-4, with no clear D. The CDR3 is 12 residues long. The ends were cut back, 2 bases at V and 7 bases at J, with 5 bases in the middle. Germline loops: CDR1 MNHNS, CDR2 SASEGT.

This sequence joins TRBV7-2 and TRBJ2-1; 7 nucleotides line up with TRBD2. J lost 2 bases, V lost 4 bases, and 5 bases had no gene match. This CDR3 has 15 amino acids. CDR1 is SGHTA and CDR2 is FQGNSA in the germline V gene. CDR3 DNA sequence: TGTGCCAGCAGCTCTAGCGGTAGGACCTACAATGAGCAGTTCTTC. This encodes CASSSSGRTYNEQFF.

This sequence joins TRBV28 and TRBJ2-7, with D unresolved. Germline loops: CDR1 MDHEN, CDR2 SYDVKM. This CDR3 region has 10 residues. V shed 5 bases and J shed 3 bases, with 2 bases lying between them. The CDR3 coding sequence is TGTGCCAGCAGTCGCTACGAGCAGTACTTC. It is translated as CASSRYEQYF. The full variable domain, completed using reference TRBV28 and TRBJ2-7, is DVKVTQSSRYLVKRTGEKVFLECVQDMDHENMFWYRQDPGLGLRLIYFSYDVKMKEKGDIPEGYSVSREKKERFSLILESASTNQTSMYLCASSRYEQYFGPGTRLTVT.

The chain employs TRBV7-9 and TRBJ2-5; 10 bases fit TRBD2. Germline V gene lookup returns CDR1 SEHNR and CDR2 FQNEAQ (reference sequence). This CDR3 comprises 17 residues. Losses at the gene ends were 5 bases for V and 0 bases for J; bases not matched to a gene: 9. The CDR3 DNA follows: TGTGCCAGCAGCCCCGGACTAGCGGCAAATCACCAAGAGACCCAGTACTTC. Protein product: CASSPGLAANHQETQYF.

J is TRBJ2-2 and V is TRBV9; D is perhaps TRBD2 (5 bases). The ends were cut back, 4 bases at V and 0 bases at J, with 16 bases in the middle. The CDR3 runs to 17 residues. CDR1 SGDLS and CDR2 YYNGEE come from the germline V gene. The CDR3 here is CASSLSPSRPNTGELFF. Written as DNA, the CDR3 is TGTGCCAGCAGCCTTAGCCCTAGCCGGCCGAACACCGGGGAGCTGTTTTTT.

The chain recombines TRBV7-9 with TRBJ1-4; a weak D match, TRBD1 (6 bases). Per the germline V gene, CDR1 is SEHNR and CDR2 is FQNEAQ (reference sequence). The CDR3 has 14 amino acids. V gave up 5 bases and J gave up 7 bases, with 14 bases separating them. In DNA, the CDR3 is TGTGCCAGCAGCCAAAGGGGGTCGGGTGAAAAACTGTTTTTT. Translated, it gives CASSQRGSGEKLFF.

This rearrangement joins TRBV6-6 to TRBJ1-3; D is unresolved. Trimming took 3 bases from V and 0 from J, leaving 12 bases between them. This CDR3 is 16 amino acids long. CDR1 is MNHNY and CDR2 is SVGAGI in the germline V gene (reference sequence). CDR3 in amino acids: CASSYAIAGSGNTIYF. In nucleotides, the CDR3 is TGTGCCAGCAGTTATGCGATAGCCGGCTCTGGAAACACCATATATTTT.

The chain has TRBV28 and TRBJ1-1; 7 bases match TRBD1. The germline CDR1 and CDR2 sequences are MDHEN and SYDVKM. V gave up 5 bases and J gave up 7 bases; unmatched junction bases: 10. This CDR3 contains 14 residues. CDR3 sequence: CASSLQGLGDEAFF. CDR3 coding DNA: TGTGCCAGCAGTCTACAGGGGCTGGGGGATGAAGCTTTCTTT.

J is TRBJ2-3 and V is TRBV11-3; D unclear. Between the trimmed V and J ends, which lost 2 bases and 6 bases, there was a span of 9 bases. The CDR3 covers 13 residues. Looked up from germline, CDR1 is SGHNT and CDR2 is YENEEA. CDR3 DNA: TGTGCCAGCAGCTTAACCCCTCGGGATACGCAGTATTTT. It encodes CASSLTPRDTQYF.

The chain links TRBV7-6 to TRBJ2-3; tentatively, D is TRBD2 (6 bases). This CDR3 contains 13 residues. V lost 1 base, J lost 5 bases, and 7 bases lay in between. Germline V gene lookup returns CDR1 SGHVS and CDR2 FNYEAQ. Here the CDR3 DNA reads TGTGCCAGCAGCTTAGTCGGGGGAGATACGCAGTATTTT. Amino acids: CASSLVGGDTQYF.

This chain uses TRBV9 with TRBJ2-1, with D perhaps matching TRBD2 (6 bases). This CDR3 has 15 residues. Trimming took 0 bases from V and 7 from J, leaving 14 bases between them. Germline V gene data show CDR1 as SGDLS and CDR2 as YYNGEE. Here the CDR3 reads CASSVEGRRVNEQFF. The CDR3, as DNA: TGTGCCAGCAGCGTAGAAGGCCGGAGGGTGAATGAGCAGTTCTTC.

The chain uses TRBV5-1 and TRBJ2-5; TRBD2 aligns across 9 bases. The CDR3 totals 16 residues. Germline V CDR1 and CDR2: SGHRS, YFSETQ. V was pared by 2 bases and J by 5 bases, with 10 bases of the junction left unmatched. The CDR3 coding sequence is TGCGCCAGCAGCTTAGGATTAGCGGGAGTTGGGGAGACCCAGTACTTC. Protein: CASSLGLAGVGETQYF.

This clone was counted between two and nine times. The chain is built from TRBV11-1 and TRBJ1-2; no clear D. Germline CDR1 and CDR2: SGHAT and FQDESV (reference sequence). The CDR3 has 13 amino acids. Deletions cut 4 bases from V and 5 bases from J, with 11 bases between. CDR3 residues: CASSSYEGYGYTF. CDR3 sequence (DNA): TGTGCCAGCAGCTCGTATGAGGGTTATGGCTACACCTTC. Looking up the rest from reference TRBV11-1 and TRBJ1-2 gives the full variable domain: EAEVAQSPRYKITEKSQAVAFWCDPISGHATLYWYRQILGQGPELLVQFQDESVVDDSQLPKDRFSAERLKGVDSTLKIQPAELGDSAMYLCASSSYEGYGYTFGSGTRLTVV.

The chain links TRBV7-7 to TRBJ2-5, with 7 bases aligning to TRBD2. Germline V gene sequence: CDR1 SSHAT, CDR2 FNYEAQ (reference sequence). Unmatched junction bases numbered 3, after V lost 3 bases and J lost 5 bases. This CDR3 spans 13 amino acids. DNA of the CDR3: TGTGCCAGCAGCTTGGGCGGGAGCGAGACCCAGTACTTC. Translating it yields CASSLGGSETQYF.

The gene calls are TRBV6-1 and TRBJ2-5; 10 nucleotides line up with TRBD1. This CDR3 spans 15 amino acids. CDR1 MNHNS and CDR2 SASEGT come from the germline V gene. The V and J ends lost 5 bases and 11 bases, in that order; junction bases with no gene match: 14. CDR3: CASSRDRGGGREQYF. DNA of the CDR3: TGTGCCAGCAGTAGGGACAGGGGCGGGGGGAGGGAGCAGTACTTC.

The rearrangement joins TRBV28 to TRBJ1-2, with D tentatively TRBD1 (6 bases). The CDR3 consists of 14 residues. Trimming left V 6 bases short and J 4 bases short, with 15 bases between. Germline loops: CDR1 MDHEN, CDR2 SYDVKM. The CDR3 region is CASSSGQFGYGYTF. The CDR3 nucleotides are TGTGCCAGCAGCTCCGGACAGTTCGGCTATGGCTACACCTTC.